This entry is about one T cell receptor (beta chain). As yet, its antigen is unknown. This sample stems from a study of cytomegalovirus exposure and HLA in healthy donors. Overall study findings and caveats: Many donors carried some public TCRs, although rarity characterized most TCR sequences. About 150 TCR beta chains were listed as cytomegalovirus-associated.

Generated by immunoSEQ multiplex PCR, the TCRdb table keeps only in-frame clones and is missing some. The repertoire includes 120,000 or so clones, 70% to 90% of them detected once, and 1.5% to 2% sits in the top ten. The CDR3 contains 18 residues. The V gene's germline CDR1 is SEHNR and CDR2 FQNEAQ (reference sequence). V lost 5 bases and J lost 0; bases outside the gene matches: 10. The specimen sequenced was PBMCs. This sequence originates from a man between 18 and 29 years old in good health and CMV-seronegative. The chain links TRBV7-9 to TRBJ2-4; 10 bases map to TRBD2. CDR3: CASSQTSGDALAKNIQYF. The CDR3 DNA reads as TGTGCCAGCAGCCAAACTAGCGGGGACGCCCTAGCCAAAAACATTCAGTACTTC.